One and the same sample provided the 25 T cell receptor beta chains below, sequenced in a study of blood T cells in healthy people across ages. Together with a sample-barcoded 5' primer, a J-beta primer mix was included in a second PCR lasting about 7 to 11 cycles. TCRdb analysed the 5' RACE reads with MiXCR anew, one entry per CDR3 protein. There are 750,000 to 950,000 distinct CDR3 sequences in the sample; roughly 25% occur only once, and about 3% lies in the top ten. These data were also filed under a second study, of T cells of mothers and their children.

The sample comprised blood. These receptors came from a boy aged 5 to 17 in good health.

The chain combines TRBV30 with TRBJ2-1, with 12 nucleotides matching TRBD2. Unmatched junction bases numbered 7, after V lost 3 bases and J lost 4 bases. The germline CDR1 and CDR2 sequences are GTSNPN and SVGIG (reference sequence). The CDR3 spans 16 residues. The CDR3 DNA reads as TGTGCCTGGAGAAAGGGGACTAGCGGGTATTACAATGAGCAGTTCTTC. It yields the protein CAWRKGTSGYYNEQFF.

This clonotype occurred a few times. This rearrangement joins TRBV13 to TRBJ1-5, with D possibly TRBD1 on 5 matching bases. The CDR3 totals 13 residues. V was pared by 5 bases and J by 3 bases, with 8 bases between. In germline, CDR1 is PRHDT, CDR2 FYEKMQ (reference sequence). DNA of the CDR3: TGTGCCAGCAGCGCGGGACCCAATCAGCCCCAGCATTTT. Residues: CASSAGPNQPQHF.

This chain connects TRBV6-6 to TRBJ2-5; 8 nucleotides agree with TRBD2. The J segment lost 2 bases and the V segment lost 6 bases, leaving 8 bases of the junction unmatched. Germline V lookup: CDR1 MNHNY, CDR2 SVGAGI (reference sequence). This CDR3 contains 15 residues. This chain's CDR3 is CASSPHASGQETQYF. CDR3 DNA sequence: TGTGCCAGCAGCCCTCACGCTAGCGGGCAAGAGACCCAGTACTTC.

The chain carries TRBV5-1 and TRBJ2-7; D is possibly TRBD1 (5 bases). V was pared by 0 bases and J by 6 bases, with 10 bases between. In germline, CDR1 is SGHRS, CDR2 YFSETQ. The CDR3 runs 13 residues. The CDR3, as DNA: TGCGCCAGCAGCTTGGGACAGCGAAGCGAGCAGTACTTC. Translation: CASSLGQRSEQYF.

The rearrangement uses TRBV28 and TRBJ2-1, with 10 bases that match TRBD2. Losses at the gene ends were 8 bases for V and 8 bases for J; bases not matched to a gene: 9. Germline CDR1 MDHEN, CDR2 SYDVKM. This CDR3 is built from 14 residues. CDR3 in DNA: TGTGCCAGCGGAAGCGGGGGGGCCAAATATGAGCAGTTCTTC. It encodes CASGSGGAKYEQFF.

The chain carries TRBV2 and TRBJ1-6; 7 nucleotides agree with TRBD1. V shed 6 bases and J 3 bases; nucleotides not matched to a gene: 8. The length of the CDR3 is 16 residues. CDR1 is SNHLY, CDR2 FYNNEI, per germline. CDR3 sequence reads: CASSGEGANYNSPLHF. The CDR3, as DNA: TGTGCCAGCAGCGGTGAGGGGGCCAACTATAATTCACCCCTCCACTTT.

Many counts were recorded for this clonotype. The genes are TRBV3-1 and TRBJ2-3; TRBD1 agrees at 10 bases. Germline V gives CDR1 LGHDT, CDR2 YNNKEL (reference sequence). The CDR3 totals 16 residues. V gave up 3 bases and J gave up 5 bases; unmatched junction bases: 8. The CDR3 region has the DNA TGTGCCAGCAGCCAGCGACAGGGGGCCTTCAGAGATACGCAGTATTTT. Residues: CASSQRQGAFRDTQYF.

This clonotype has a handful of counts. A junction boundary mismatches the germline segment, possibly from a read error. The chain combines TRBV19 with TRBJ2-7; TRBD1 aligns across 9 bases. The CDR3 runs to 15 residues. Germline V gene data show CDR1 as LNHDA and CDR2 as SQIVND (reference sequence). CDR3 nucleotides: TGTGCCAGTAGTATTGCGGGACAGGGCTCCAACGAGCAGTACTTC. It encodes CASSIAGQGSNEQYF.

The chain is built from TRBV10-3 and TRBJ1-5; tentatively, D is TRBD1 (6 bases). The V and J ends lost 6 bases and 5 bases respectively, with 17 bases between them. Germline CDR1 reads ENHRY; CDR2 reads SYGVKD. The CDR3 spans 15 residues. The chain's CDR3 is CAIRAGHSTDQPQHF. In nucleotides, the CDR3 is TGTGCCATCAGGGCGGGACACTCTACCGATCAGCCCCAGCATTTT.

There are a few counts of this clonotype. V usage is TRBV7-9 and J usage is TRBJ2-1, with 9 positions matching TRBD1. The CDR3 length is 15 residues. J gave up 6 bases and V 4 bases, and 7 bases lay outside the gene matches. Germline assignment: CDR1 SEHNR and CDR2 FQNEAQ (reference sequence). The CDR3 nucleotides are TGTGCCAGCAGCTCGGGGTGGGGACAGGGCAATGAGCAGTTCTTC. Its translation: CASSSGWGQGNEQFF.

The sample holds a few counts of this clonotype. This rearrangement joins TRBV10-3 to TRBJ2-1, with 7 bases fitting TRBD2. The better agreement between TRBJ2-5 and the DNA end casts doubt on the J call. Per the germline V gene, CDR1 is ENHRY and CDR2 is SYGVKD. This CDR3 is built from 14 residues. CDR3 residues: CAISPLAIQETQYF. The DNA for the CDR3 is TGTGCCATCAGTCCACTAGCGATCCAAGAGACCCAGTACTTC.

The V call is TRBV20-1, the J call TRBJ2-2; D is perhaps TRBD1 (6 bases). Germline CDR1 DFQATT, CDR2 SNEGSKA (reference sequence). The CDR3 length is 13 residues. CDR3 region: CREIGGHTGELFF. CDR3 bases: TGCAGGGAAATAGGGGGACACACCGGGGAGCTGTTTTTT.

CDR3 DNA: TGTGCCAGCAGCCCCGGGACAGGTATCGGGGAGCTGTTTTTT. It translates to CASSPGTGIGELFF. The rearrangement links TRBV7-9 to TRBJ2-2; 8 bases map to TRBD1. Per germline, CDR1 SEHNR and CDR2 FQNEAQ (reference sequence). After removal of 5 bases from V and 7 bases from J, the junction contained 6 bases not matched to a gene. This CDR3 region has 14 residues.

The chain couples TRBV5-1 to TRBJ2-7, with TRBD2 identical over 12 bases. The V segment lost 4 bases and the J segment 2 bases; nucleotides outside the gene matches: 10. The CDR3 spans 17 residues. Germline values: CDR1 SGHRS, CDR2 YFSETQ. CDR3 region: CASSGPGTSGRAYEQYF. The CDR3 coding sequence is TGCGCCAGCAGCGGTCCCGGGACTAGCGGGCGGGCCTACGAGCAGTACTTC.

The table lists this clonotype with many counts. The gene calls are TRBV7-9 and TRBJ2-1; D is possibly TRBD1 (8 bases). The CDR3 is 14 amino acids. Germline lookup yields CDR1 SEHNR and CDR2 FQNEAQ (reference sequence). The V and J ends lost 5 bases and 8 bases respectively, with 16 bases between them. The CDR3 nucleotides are TGTGCCAGCAGCACCGGACAGGGAGGGGATGAGCAGTTCTTC. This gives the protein CASSTGQGGDEQFF.

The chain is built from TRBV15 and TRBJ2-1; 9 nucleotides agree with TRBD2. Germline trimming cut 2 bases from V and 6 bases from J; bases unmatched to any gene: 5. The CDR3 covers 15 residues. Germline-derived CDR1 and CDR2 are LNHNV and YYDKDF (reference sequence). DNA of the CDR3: TGTGCCACCAGCAGACACATAGCGGGAGCCAATGAGCAGTTCTTC. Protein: CATSRHIAGANEQFF.

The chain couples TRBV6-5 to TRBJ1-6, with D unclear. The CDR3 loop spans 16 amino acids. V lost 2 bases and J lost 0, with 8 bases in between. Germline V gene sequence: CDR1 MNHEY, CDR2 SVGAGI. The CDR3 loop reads CASSYDRSSYNSPLHF. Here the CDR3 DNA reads TGTGCCAGCAGTTACGACCGAAGCTCCTATAATTCACCCCTCCACTTT.

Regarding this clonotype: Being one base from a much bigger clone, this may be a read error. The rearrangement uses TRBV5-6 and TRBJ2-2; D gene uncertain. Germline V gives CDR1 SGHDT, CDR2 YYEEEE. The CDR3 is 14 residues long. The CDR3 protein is CVSRRISDTGELFF. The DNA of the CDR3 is TGTGTCAGCAGAAGAATTTCGGACACCGGGGAGCTGTTTTTT.

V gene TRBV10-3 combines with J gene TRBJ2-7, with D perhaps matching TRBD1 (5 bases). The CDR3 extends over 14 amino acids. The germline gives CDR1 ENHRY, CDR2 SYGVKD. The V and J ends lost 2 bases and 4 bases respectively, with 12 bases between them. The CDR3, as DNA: TGTGCCATCAGTGAGAGGGGTATCAGGTACGAGCAGTACTTC. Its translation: CAISERGIRYEQYF.

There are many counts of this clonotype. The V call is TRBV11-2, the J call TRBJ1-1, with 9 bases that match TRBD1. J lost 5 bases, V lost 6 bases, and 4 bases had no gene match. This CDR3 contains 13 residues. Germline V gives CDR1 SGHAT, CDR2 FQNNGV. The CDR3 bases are TGTGCCAGCAGTTCAGACAGGGGGACTGAAGCTTTCTTT. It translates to CASSSDRGTEAFF.

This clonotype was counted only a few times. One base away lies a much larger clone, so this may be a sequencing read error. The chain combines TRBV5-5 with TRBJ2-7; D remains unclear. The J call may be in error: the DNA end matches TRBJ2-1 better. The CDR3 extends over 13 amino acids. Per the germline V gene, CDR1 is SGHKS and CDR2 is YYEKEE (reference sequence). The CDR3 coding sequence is TGTGCCAGCAGCTGGGATGAGTACAATGAGCAGTTCTTC. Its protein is CASSWDEYNEQFF.

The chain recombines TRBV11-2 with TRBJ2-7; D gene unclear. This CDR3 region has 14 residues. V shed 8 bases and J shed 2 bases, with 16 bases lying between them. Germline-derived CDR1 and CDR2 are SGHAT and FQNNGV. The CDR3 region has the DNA TGTGCCAGCTTACCCCTGGCAGGCCCCTACGAGCAGTACTTC. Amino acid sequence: CASLPLAGPYEQYF.

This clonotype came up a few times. For the CDR3, the DNA is TGTGCCAGCAGCCTCGAGGACCCGGGGAAGACCCAGTACTTC. As protein: CASSLEDPGKTQYF. V and J are TRBV7-9 and TRBJ2-5, with D tentatively TRBD2 (5 bases). CDR1 is SEHNR and CDR2 is FQNEAQ in the germline V gene (reference sequence). The CDR3 covers 14 residues. V lost 5 bases and J 6 bases, leaving 16 bases between the germline ends.

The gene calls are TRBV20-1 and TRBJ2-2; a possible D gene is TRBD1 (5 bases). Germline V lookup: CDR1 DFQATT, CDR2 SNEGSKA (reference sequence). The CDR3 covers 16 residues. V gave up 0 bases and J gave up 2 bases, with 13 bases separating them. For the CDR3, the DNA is TGCAGTGCTAGAGATGATGTCAGGGTAAACACCGGGGAGCTGTTTTTT. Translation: CSARDDVRVNTGELFF.

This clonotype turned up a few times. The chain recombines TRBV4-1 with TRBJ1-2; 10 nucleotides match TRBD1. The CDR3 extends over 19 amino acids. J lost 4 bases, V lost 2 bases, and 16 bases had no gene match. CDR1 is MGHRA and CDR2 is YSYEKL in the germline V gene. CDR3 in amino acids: CASSQLRRQGATPVYGYTF. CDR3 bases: TGCGCCAGCAGCCAACTACGACGACAGGGGGCGACCCCGGTCTATGGCTACACCTTC.